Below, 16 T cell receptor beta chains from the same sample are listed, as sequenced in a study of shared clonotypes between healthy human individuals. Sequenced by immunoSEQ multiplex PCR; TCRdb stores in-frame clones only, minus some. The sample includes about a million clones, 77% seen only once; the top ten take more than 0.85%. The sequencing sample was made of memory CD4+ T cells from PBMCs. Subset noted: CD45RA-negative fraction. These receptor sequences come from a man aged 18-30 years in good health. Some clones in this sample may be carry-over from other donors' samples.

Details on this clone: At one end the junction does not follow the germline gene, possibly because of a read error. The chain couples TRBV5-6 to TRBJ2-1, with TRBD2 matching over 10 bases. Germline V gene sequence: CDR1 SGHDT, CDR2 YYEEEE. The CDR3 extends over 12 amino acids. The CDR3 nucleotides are TGTGCCAGCAGCTCGGGACTAGCGCGAGGAATCTTC. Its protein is CASSSGLARGIF.

Here the CDR3 reads CASSSGPDARETQYF. CDR3 DNA sequence: TGTGCCAGCAGCTCGGGACCCGACGCCCGGGAGACCCAGTACTTC. J is TRBJ2-5 and V is TRBV7-2; D tentatively fits TRBD1 or TRBD2 (5 bases each). The germline gives CDR1 SGHTA, CDR2 FQGNSA. CDR3 length equals 15 residues. Trimming pared 4 bases from V and 5 bases from J, leaving 17 bases between. Supplemented by reference TRBV7-2 and TRBJ2-5, the full variable domain reads GAGVSQSPSNKVTEKGKDVELRCDPISGHTALYWYRQSLGQGLEFLIYFQGNSAPDKSGLPSDRFSAERTGGSVSTLTIQRTQQEDSAVYLCASSSGPDARETQYFGPGTRLLVL.

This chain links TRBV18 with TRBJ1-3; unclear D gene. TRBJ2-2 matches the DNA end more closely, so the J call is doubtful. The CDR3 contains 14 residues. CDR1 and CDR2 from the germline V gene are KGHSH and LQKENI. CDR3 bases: TGTGCCAGCCCGAGAGACTCGAACACCGGGGAGCTGTTTTTT. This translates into CASPRDSNTGELFF.

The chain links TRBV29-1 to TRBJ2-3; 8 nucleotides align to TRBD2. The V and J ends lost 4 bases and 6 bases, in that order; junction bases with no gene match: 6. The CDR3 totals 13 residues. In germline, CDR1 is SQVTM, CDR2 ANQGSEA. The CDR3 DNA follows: TGCAGCGTTGGTGGCCAGCGGGGGGATACGCAGTATTTT. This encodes CSVGGQRGDTQYF.

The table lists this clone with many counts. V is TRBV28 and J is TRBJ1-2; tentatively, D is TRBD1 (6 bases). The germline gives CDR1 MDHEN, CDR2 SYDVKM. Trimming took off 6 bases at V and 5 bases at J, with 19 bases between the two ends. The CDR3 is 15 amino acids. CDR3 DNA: TGTGCCAGCAGGCATGGGGGGGCGGACGTATATGGCTACACCTTC. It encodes CASRHGGADVYGYTF.

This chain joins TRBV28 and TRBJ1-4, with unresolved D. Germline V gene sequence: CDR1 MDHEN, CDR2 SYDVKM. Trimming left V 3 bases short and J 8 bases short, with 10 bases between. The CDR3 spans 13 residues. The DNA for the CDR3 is TGTGCCAGCAGTTTGCCCCTACGGGAAAAACTGTTTTTT. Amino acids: CASSLPLREKLFF.

The CDR3 spells CASSWGGGPKTQYF. Here the CDR3 DNA reads TGTGCCAGCAGTTGGGGGGGAGGGCCCAAGACCCAGTACTTC. The chain combines TRBV28 with TRBJ2-5, with TRBD2 matching over 7 bases. V lost 4 bases to trimming and J lost 6 bases; unmatched junction nucleotides: 8. The CDR3 covers 14 residues. Germline values: CDR1 MDHEN, CDR2 SYDVKM.

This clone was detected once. In nucleotides, the CDR3 is TGTGCCAGCAGTTTGTCCAGGGGGAACACCGGGGAGCTGTTTTTT. Its translation is CASSLSRGNTGELFF. This chain uses TRBV28 with TRBJ2-2, with D perhaps matching TRBD1 (6 bases). The CDR3 contains 15 residues. The germline V and J ends were trimmed by 3 bases and 1 base, with 9 bases remaining between them. CDR1 and CDR2 from the germline V gene are MDHEN and SYDVKM.

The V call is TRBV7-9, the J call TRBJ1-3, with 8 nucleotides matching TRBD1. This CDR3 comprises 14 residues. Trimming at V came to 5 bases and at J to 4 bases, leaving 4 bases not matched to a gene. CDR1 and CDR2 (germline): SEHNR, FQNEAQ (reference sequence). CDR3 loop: CASSHGQGGNTIYF. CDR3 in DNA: TGTGCCAGCAGCCACGGACAGGGAGGAAACACCATATATTTT. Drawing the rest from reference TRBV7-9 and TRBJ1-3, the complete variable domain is DTGVSQNPRHKITKRGQNVTFRCDPISEHNRLYWYRQTLGQGPEFLTYFQNEAQLEKSRLLSDRFSAERPKGSFSTLEIQRTEQGDSAMYLCASSHGQGGNTIYFGEGSWLTVV.

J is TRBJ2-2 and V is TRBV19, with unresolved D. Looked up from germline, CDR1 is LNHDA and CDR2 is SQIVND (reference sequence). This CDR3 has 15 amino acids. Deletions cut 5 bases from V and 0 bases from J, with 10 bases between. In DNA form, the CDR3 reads TGTGCCAGTAGTGCCCGATACACGAACACCGGGGAGCTGTTTTTT. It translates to CASSARYTNTGELFF.

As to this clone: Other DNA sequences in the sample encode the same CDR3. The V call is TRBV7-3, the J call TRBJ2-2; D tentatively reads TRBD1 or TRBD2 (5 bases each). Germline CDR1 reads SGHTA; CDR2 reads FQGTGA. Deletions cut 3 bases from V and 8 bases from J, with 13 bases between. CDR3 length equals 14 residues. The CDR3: CASSFVAGTGELFF. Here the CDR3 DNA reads TGTGCCAGCAGCTTCGTAGCAGGGACGGGGGAGCTGTTTTTT.

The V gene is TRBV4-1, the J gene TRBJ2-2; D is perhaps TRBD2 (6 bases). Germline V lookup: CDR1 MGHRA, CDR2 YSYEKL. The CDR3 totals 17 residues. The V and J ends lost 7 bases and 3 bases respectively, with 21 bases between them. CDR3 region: CASTREGPGGYTGELFF. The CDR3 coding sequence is TGCGCCAGCACAAGAGAGGGACCCGGGGGATACACCGGGGAGCTGTTTTTT.

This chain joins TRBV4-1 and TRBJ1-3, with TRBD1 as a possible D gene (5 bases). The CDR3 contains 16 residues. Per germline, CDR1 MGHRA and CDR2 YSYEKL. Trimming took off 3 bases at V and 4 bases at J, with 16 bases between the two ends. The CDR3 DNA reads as TGCGCCAGCAGCCAGGGACCGCTGGCGGGAGGAAACACCATATATTTT. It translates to CASSQGPLAGGNTIYF.

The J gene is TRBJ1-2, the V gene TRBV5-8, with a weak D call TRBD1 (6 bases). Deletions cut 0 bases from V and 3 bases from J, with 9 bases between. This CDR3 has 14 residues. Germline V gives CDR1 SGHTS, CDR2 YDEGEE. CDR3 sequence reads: CASSLGQAYYGYTF. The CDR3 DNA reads TGTGCCAGCAGCTTGGGACAGGCCTACTATGGCTACACCTTC.

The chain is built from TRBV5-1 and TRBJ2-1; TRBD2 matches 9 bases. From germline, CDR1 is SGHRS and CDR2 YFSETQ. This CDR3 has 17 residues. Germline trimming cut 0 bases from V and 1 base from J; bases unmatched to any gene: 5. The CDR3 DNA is TGCGCCAGCAGCTTGGTTCCTAGCGGGATTTCCTACAATGAGCAGTTCTTC. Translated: CASSLVPSGISYNEQFF. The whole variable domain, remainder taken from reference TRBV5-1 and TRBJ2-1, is KAGVTQTPRYLIKTRGQQVTLSCSPISGHRSVSWYQQTPGQGLQFLFEYFSETQRNKGNFPGRFSGRQFSNSRSEMNVSTLELGDSALYLCASSLVPSGISYNEQFFGPGTRLTVL.

CDR3 loop: CASSPLDRGRTDTQYF. For the CDR3, the DNA is TGTGCCAGCAGCCCGTTGGACAGGGGGCGCACAGATACGCAGTATTTT. This sequence joins TRBV7-9 and TRBJ2-3; 11 bases fit TRBD1. Trimming removed 5 bases from V and 1 base from J; junction bases left unmatched: 5. Looked up from germline, CDR1 is SEHNR and CDR2 is FQNEAQ (reference sequence). CDR3 size: 16 residues.